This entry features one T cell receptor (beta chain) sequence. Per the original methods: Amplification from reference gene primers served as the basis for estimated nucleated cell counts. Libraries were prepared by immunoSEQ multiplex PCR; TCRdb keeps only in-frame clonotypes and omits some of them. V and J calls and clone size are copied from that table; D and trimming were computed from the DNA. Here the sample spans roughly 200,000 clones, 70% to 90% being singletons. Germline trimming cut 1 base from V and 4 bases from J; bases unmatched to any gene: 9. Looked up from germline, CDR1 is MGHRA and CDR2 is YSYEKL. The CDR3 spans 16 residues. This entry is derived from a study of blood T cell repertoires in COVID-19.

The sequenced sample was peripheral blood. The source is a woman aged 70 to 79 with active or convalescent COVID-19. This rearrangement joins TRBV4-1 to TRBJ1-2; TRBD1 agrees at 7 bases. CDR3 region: CASSQGDSRTFYGYTF. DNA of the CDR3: TGCGCCAGCAGCCAAGGGGACAGCCGGACGTTCTATGGCTACACCTTC.